This T cell receptor (beta chain) was sequenced in a study of early T cells in non-severe SARS-CoV-2 infection. Study information: Sequenced bulk RNA came from whole blood that was unsorted, and chains were unpaired.

Trimming stripped 3 bases from V and 3 bases from J, with 14 bases between. This CDR3 has 15 residues. Germline V gene lookup returns CDR1 LGHDT and CDR2 YNNKEL (reference sequence). Study-wide points: Matching with VDJdb favored anti-spike CD8 responses (missing private and CD4 specificities).

Individual cDNA molecules each received unique molecular identifiers attached to them. TCRdb reprocessed the 5' RACE reads with MiXCR, giving one entry per CDR3 protein. This table holds 63,000 or so distinct CDR3 sequences, about an eighth found once. This clonotype has only a few counts. As yet, its antigen is unknown. This TCR derives from an adult who was a healthcare worker with PCR-confirmed SARS-CoV-2 infection or an uninfected control (not recorded which). The genes are TRBV3-1 and TRBJ1-2, with a tentative D call TRBD1 (6 bases). Sequencing used whole blood, obtained at baseline. The DNA for the CDR3 is TGTGCCAGCAGCCAGCGGGACAAACGGGACTATGGCTACACCTTC. Protein: CASSQRDKRDYGYTF.